This TCR beta chain derives from a study of regulatory T cells in long-lasting Graves disease. Overall study findings and caveats: The persistent group shared 2,500 or so public clonotypes, more than the approximately 890 shared by new patients.

In its sample, this clonotype was seen many times. Its antigen is currently unknown. To make TCR beta libraries, researchers used iRepertoire HTBI primers and Arm-PCR of CDR3 regions. Each CDR3 protein is one row after TCRdb ran MiXCR on the multiplex PCR reads. The sample carries 400,000 to 500,000 distinct CDR3 sequences, under 25% recorded once. Time point specified: persistent/refractory GD, antithyroid drugs over 5 years with positive TRAb. Isolated PBMC RNA provided the starting material for the TCR library. The J segment lost 2 bases and the V segment lost 4 bases, leaving 5 bases of the junction unmatched. The CDR3 extends over 14 amino acids. Germline values: CDR1 MDHEN, CDR2 SYDVKM.

Source: peripheral blood mononuclear cells (PBMCs), taken when the disease was refractory, from a patient treated with antithyroid drugs. The receptor comes from a female donor with Graves disease. The chain recombines TRBV28 with TRBJ2-7, with 7 bases matching TRBD1. CDR3 sequence: CASSSRDRTYEQYF. The CDR3 DNA reads TGTGCCAGCAGTTCTAGGGACAGAACCTACGAGCAGTACTTC.